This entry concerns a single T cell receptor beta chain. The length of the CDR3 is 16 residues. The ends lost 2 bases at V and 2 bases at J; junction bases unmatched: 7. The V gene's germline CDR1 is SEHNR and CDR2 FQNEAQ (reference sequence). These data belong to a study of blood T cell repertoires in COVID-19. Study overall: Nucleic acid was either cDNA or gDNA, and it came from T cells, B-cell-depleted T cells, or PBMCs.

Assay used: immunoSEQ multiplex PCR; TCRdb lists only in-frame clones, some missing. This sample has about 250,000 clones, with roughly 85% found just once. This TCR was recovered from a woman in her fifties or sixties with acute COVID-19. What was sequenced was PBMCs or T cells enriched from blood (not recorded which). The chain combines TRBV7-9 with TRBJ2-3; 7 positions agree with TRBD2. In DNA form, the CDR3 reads TGTGCCAGCAGCTTAAGGGCGGGAGCATCCACAGATACGCAGTATTTT. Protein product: CASSLRAGASTDTQYF.